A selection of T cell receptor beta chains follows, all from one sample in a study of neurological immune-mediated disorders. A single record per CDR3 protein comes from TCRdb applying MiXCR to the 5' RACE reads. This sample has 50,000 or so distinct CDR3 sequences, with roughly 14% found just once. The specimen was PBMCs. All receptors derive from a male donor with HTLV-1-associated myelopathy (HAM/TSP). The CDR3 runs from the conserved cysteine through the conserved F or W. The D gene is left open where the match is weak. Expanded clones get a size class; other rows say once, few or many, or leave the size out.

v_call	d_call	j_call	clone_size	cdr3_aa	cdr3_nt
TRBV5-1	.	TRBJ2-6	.	CASSRGLDSGNNVLTF	TGCGCCAGCAGCCGAGGACTCGACTCTGGGAACAACGTCCTGACTTTC
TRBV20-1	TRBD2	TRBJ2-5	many	CSAPIAGGTRETQYF	TGCAGTGCCCCGATAGCGGGGGGGACGCGAGAGACCCAGTACTTC
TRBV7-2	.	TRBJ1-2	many	CASSPSGGNSGYTF	TGTGCCAGCAGCCCTAGTGGGGGAAATAGTGGCTACACCTTC
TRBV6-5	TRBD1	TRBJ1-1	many	CASSPGQIANTEAFF	TGTGCCAGCAGCCCGGGACAGATTGCGAACACTGAAGCTTTCTTT
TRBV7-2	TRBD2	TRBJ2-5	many	CASSLTGGSQETQYF	TGTGCCAGCAGCTTAACGGGGGGGTCCCAAGAGACCCAGTACTTC
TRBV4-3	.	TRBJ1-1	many	CASSLLRQMAAEAFF	TGCGCCAGCAGCCTCCTCAGACAGATGGCCGCTGAAGCTTTCTTT
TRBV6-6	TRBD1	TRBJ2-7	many	CASSRDLTGGGYEQYF	TGTGCCAGCAGCAGGGACCTGACAGGGGGCGGGTACGAGCAGTACTTC
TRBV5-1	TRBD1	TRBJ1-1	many	CASSSQGYFSEAFF	TGCGCCAGCAGCTCACAGGGGTATTTCTCTGAAGCTTTCTTT
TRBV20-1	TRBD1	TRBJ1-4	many	CSARTPTGGNEKLFF	TGCAGTGCTAGAACCCCCACAGGGGGGAATGAAAAACTGTTTTTT
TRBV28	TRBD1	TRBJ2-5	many	CASSSALTGGRETQYF	TGTGCCAGCAGTTCAGCCCTGACAGGGGGCAGGGAGACCCAGTACTTC
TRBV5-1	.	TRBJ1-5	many	CASSFGDSNQPQHF	TGTGCCAGCAGCTTCGGGGATAGCAATCAGCCCCAGCATTTT
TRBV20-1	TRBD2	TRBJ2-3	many	CSANIGGGPTDTQYF	TGCAGTGCCAACATCGGCGGGGGACCCACAGATACGCAGTATTTT
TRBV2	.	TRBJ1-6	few	CASSSGNNSPLHF	TGTGCCAGCAGTAGCGGAAATAATTCACCCCTCCACTTT
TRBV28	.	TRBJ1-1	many	CASNRRQGSLTEAFF	TGTGCCAGCAATCGGCGGCAGGGTAGTCTCACTGAAGCTTTCTTT
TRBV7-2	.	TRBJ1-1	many	CASSSPGRNTEAFF	TGTGCCAGCAGCTCCCCCGGGAGGAACACTGAAGCTTTCTTT
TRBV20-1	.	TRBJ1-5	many	CSARTGSSNQPQHF	TGCAGTGCTAGGACCGGGAGTAGCAATCAGCCCCAGCATTTT
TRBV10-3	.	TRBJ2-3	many	CVISGRNPSTDTQYF	TGTGTCATCAGTGGTAGAAACCCTAGCACAGATACGCAGTATTTT
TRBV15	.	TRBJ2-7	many	CATAGGGKREQYF	TGTGCCACGGCCGGTGGGGGGAAGAGAGAGCAGTACTTC
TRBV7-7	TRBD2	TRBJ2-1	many	CASSLRASGGPSDEQFF	TGTGCTAGCAGCTTGCGTGCTAGCGGGGGGCCGAGTGATGAGCAGTTCTTC
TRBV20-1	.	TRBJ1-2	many	CSVRGGGDYGYTF	TGCAGTGTCCGGGGGGGGGGTGACTATGGCTACACCTTC
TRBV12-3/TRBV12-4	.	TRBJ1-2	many	CASNTGPYGYTF	TGTGCCAGCAATACAGGGCCCTATGGCTACACCTTC
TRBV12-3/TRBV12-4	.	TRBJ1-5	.	CASSRFGGPNKPQHF	TGTGCCAGCAGCCGCTTTGGGGGGCCAAATAAGCCCCAACATTTT
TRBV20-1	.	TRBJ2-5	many	CSAPENTGETQYF	TGCAGTGCTCCAGAAAATACAGGGGAGACCCAGTACTTC
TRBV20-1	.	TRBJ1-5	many	CSARAGGRDQPQHF	TGCAGTGCTAGGGCTGGGGGCAGAGATCAGCCCCAGCATTTT
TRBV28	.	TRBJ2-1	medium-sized	CAHTRLAGDNEQFF	TGTGCCCACACCCGCCTCGCCGGCGACAATGAGCAGTTCTTC
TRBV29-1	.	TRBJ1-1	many	CSVSSNTEAFF	TGCAGTGTTTCGTCGAACACTGAAGCTTTCTTT
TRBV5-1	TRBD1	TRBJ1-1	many	CASRRDRVNTEAFF	TGCGCCAGCAGACGGGACAGGGTGAACACTGAAGCTTTCTTT
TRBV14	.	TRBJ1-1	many	CASSQGWEAFF	TGTGCCAGCAGCCAAGGGTGGGAAGCTTTCTTT
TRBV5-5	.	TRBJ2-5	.	CASSPTALTQYF	TGTGCCAGCAGCCCGACCGCACTCACCCAGTACTTC
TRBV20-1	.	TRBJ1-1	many	CSSGTLTMGAFF	TGCAGTTCCGGGACTCTAACCATGGGGGCTTTCTTT
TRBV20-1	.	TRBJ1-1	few	CSARIGNTEAFF	TGCAGTGCTAGGATCGGGAACACTGAAGCTTTCTTT
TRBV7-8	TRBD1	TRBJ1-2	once	CASSPNRGQGSYGYTF	TGTGCCAGCAGCCCAAACAGGGGACAGGGGTCCTATGGCTACACCTTC
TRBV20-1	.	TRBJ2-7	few	CSANPGTLSYEQYF	TGCAGTGCTAACCCCGGGACACTATCCTACGAGCAGTACTTC
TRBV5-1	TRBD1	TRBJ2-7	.	CASSLGTGFLSRQYF	TGCGCCAGCAGCTTGGGGACAGGGTTCCTGAGCAGGCAGTACTTC
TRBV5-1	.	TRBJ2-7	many	CASSIGINYEQYF	TGCGCCAGCAGCATAGGGATAAATTACGAGCAGTACTTC
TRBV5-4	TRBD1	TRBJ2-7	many	CASSYTGGREQYF	TGTGCCAGCAGCTACACAGGGGGGCGGGAGCAGTACTTC
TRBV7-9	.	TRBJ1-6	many	CASSLGAADNSPLHF	TGTGCCAGCAGCTTAGGGGCGGCCGATAATTCACCCCTCCACTTT
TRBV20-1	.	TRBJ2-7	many	CSARDTGRSSYEQYF	TGCAGTGCTAGAGATACGGGACGGAGCTCCTACGAGCAGTACTTC
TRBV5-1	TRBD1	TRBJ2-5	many	CASSQDRGLVETQYF	TGCGCCAGCAGCCAGGACAGGGGGCTCGTTGAGACCCAGTACTTC
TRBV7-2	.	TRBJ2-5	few	CASSFRFQETQYF	TGTGCCAGCAGCTTTAGATTCCAAGAGACCCAGTACTTC
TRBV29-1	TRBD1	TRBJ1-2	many	CSGQGGYGYTF	TGCAGCGGCCAGGGGGGCTATGGCTACACCTTC
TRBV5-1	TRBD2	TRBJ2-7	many	CASSPRTSGSYEQYF	TGCGCCAGCAGCCCCCGGACTAGCGGCTCCTACGAGCAGTACTTC